One and the same sample provided the 22 T cell receptor beta chains below, sequenced in a study of T cells in localized non-small cell lung cancer. Clones were sequenced by immunoSEQ multiplex PCR, and TCRdb holds only the in-frame ones, with some missing. Among fewer than 15,000 clones, around four fifths were seen once, and the ten largest hold 25% to 35%. This sample comprised peripheral blood, obtained before any cancer treatment. Receptors were obtained from a male donor aged 60 or over with stage I squamous cell lung carcinoma.

The genes are TRBV19 and TRBJ2-5, with D possibly matching TRBD1 (8 bases). This CDR3 is 15 amino acids long. Germline CDR1 is LNHDA and CDR2 is SQIVND (reference sequence). Trimming pared 2 bases from V and 2 bases from J, leaving 12 bases between. The CDR3 DNA follows: TGTGCCAGTAGTATATACAGGGGGGGACAAGAGACCCAGTACTTC. Its translation is CASSIYRGGQETQYF.

This chain joins TRBV7-9 and TRBJ1-5; D uncertain. V dropped 2 bases and J dropped 6 bases, with 8 bases sitting between them. Germline CDR1 and CDR2: SEHNR and FQNEAQ (reference sequence). The CDR3 is made up of 13 amino acids. The CDR3 DNA is TGTGCCAGCAGCTTATCTGGAGCTCAGCCCCAGCATTTT. The encoded protein is CASSLSGAQPQHF.

The V call is TRBV5-4, the J call TRBJ1-2; D uncertain. In germline, CDR1 is SGHNT, CDR2 YYREEE (reference sequence). V dropped 0 bases and J dropped 0 bases, with 6 bases sitting between them. This CDR3 comprises 14 residues. The CDR3 DNA reads TGTGCCAGCAGCTTGGGGACTTCTAACTATGGCTACACCTTC. Translation: CASSLGTSNYGYTF.

This chain connects TRBV5-8 to TRBJ1-2; D gene uncertain. The V gene lost 0 bases and the J gene lost 5 bases, with 8 bases spanning the gap. From germline, CDR1 is SGHTS and CDR2 YDEGEE. CDR3 length equals 13 residues. The CDR3 spells CASSLDSLYGYTF. The CDR3 DNA sequence: TGTGCCAGCAGCTTGGACAGCCTATATGGCTACACCTTC.

This clone occurred a few times. The genes are TRBV10-2 and TRBJ2-5; TRBD2 matches 14 bases. J lost 6 bases, V lost 6 bases, and 6 bases had no gene match. The CDR3 totals 15 residues. The germline gives CDR1 WSHSY, CDR2 SAAADI. CDR3 amino acids: CASRAGLAGEKTQYF. CDR3 coding DNA: TGCGCCAGCAGGGCGGGACTAGCGGGAGAAAAGACCCAGTACTTC.

CDR3 bases: TGTGCCAGCAGCTTATTAATGCAGCACACAGATACGCAGTATTTT. This codes for CASSLLMQHTDTQYF. The V call is TRBV7-6, the J call TRBJ2-3; D gene ambiguous. This CDR3 has 15 residues. Germline V gene lookup returns CDR1 SGHVS and CDR2 FNYEAQ. The V and J ends lost 2 bases and 2 bases respectively, with 11 bases between them.

The chain is built from TRBV19 and TRBJ2-3, with D possibly TRBD2 on 5 matching bases. Germline V gene lookup returns CDR1 LNHDA and CDR2 SQIVND (reference sequence). The CDR3 is 15 residues long. The V end was cut by 7 bases, the J end by 4 bases, with 18 bases between. The CDR3 sequence: CASKRQEAGADTQYF. CDR3 sequence (DNA): TGTGCCAGTAAGCGTCAGGAGGCCGGAGCAGATACGCAGTATTTT.

This clone has more than one count but fewer than ten. The chain uses TRBV30 and TRBJ1-2; 12 bases map to TRBD1. V lost 2 bases to trimming and J lost 6 bases; unmatched junction nucleotides: 7. The CDR3 totals 15 residues. Looked up from germline, CDR1 is GTSNPN and CDR2 is SVGIG (reference sequence). CDR3 loop: CAWSLRDRGLNGYTF. In DNA form, the CDR3 reads TGTGCCTGGAGTCTCCGGGACAGGGGGCTGAATGGCTACACCTTC.

This clone was counted a few times. V and J are TRBV5-4 and TRBJ2-2; maybe TRBD2 (5 bases). The CDR3 covers 15 residues. Germline V lookup: CDR1 SGHNT, CDR2 YYREEE (reference sequence). V was clipped by 2 bases and J by 2 bases, with 10 bases between them. The CDR3 loop is CASSLKGLNTGELFF. CDR3 nucleotides: TGTGCCAGCAGCTTAAAAGGACTTAACACCGGGGAGCTGTTTTTT.

The rearrangement joins TRBV27 to TRBJ1-4, with D unclear. In germline, CDR1 is MNHEY, CDR2 SMNVEV (reference sequence). CDR3 length equals 16 residues. V was cut by 3 bases and J by 0 bases, with 11 bases left in between. CDR3 nucleotides: TGTGCCAGCAGTTTGGGCCCAAAGGCAACTAATGAAAAACTGTTTTTT. Its translation is CASSLGPKATNEKLFF.

The rearrangement links TRBV5-4 to TRBJ1-1; 7 bases match TRBD1. V was pared by 4 bases and J by 6 bases, with 9 bases of the junction left unmatched. Germline V gives CDR1 SGHNT, CDR2 YYREEE (reference sequence). The CDR3 is 14 amino acids. In DNA, the CDR3 is TGTGCCAGCAGCCGGGGCACCGACAGGGCTGAAGCTTTCTTT. It translates to CASSRGTDRAEAFF.

This chain joins TRBV9 and TRBJ2-5; 10 bases map to TRBD2. The CDR3 loop spans 15 amino acids. Germline V gene sequence: CDR1 SGDLS, CDR2 YYNGEE. The V segment lost 3 bases and the J segment 3 bases; nucleotides outside the gene matches: 5. DNA for the CDR3: TGTGCCAGCAGCGCCAGCGGGAGGGCGGAAGAGACCCAGTACTTC. This sequence encodes CASSASGRAEETQYF.

This clone was counted once. This rearrangement joins TRBV7-9 to TRBJ1-2, with a tentative D call TRBD1 (5 bases). Germline-derived CDR1 and CDR2 are SEHNR and FQNEAQ (reference sequence). The CDR3 loop spans 15 amino acids. The germline V and J ends were trimmed by 1 base and 7 bases, with 16 bases remaining between them. The CDR3 protein is CASSLVAGRTLGYTF. The CDR3 DNA reads TGTGCCAGCAGCTTAGTTGCAGGGCGAACTCTTGGCTACACCTTC. Supplemented by reference TRBV7-9 and TRBJ1-2, the full variable domain reads DTGVSQNPRHKITKRGQNVTFRCDPISEHNRLYWYRQTLGQGPEFLTYFQNEAQLEKSRLLSDRFSAERPKGSFSTLEIQRTEQGDSAMYLCASSLVAGRTLGYTFGSGTRLTVV.

The rearrangement joins TRBV15 to TRBJ1-1; 7 nucleotides align to TRBD1. The V segment lost 1 base and the J segment 1 base; nucleotides outside the gene matches: 3. Germline loops: CDR1 LNHNV, CDR2 YYDKDF (reference sequence). This CDR3 region has 15 residues. CDR3 in amino acids: CATSRGDRENTEAFF. CDR3 DNA sequence: TGTGCCACCAGCAGAGGAGACAGGGAGAACACTGAAGCTTTCTTT.

The chain couples TRBV5-4 to TRBJ1-2; 10 bases line up with TRBD1. The germline gives CDR1 SGHNT, CDR2 YYREEE (reference sequence). Germline trimming cut 9 bases from V and 3 bases from J; bases unmatched to any gene: 8. CDR3 length equals 14 residues. CDR3 sequence: CAIKRDRGDYGYTF. The CDR3 DNA is TGTGCCATAAAACGGGACAGGGGAGACTATGGCTACACCTTC.

The chain has TRBV7-8 and TRBJ1-5; no firm D call. Per germline, CDR1 SGHVS and CDR2 FQNEAQ. The CDR3 is 14 residues long. V dropped 6 bases and J dropped 1 base, with 10 bases sitting between them. The CDR3 protein is CASRDAGSNQPQHF. CDR3 in DNA: TGTGCCAGCAGAGACGCGGGAAGCAATCAGCCCCAGCATTTT.

This clone occurred a few times. This chain joins TRBV19 and TRBJ1-1, with 9 bases identical to TRBD1. The CDR3 loop spans 14 amino acids. The germline CDR1 and CDR2 sequences are LNHDA and SQIVND (reference sequence). Trimming cost V 6 bases and J 5 bases; bases outside gene matches: 7. The CDR3 protein is CASSLTGGGTEAFF. CDR3 DNA sequence: TGTGCCAGTAGCTTGACAGGGGGGGGTACTGAAGCTTTCTTT.

This clone was seen a handful of times. The chain employs TRBV6-5 and TRBJ1-4; TRBD1 matches at 9 bases. Germline CDR1 reads MNHEY; CDR2 reads SVGAGI. The J segment lost 5 bases and the V segment lost 8 bases, leaving 6 bases of the junction unmatched. This CDR3 comprises 14 residues. CDR3 amino acids: CASQRTGENEKLFF. CDR3 nucleotide sequence: TGTGCCAGCCAACGGACAGGGGAGAATGAAAAACTGTTTTTT.

The CDR3 sequence: CASSPSSGTGSAQAQYF. The CDR3, as DNA: TGTGCCAGCAGCCCCTCCTCCGGGACAGGGTCTGCTCAGGCCCAGTACTTC. This sequence joins TRBV5-4 and TRBJ2-5; 9 nucleotides align to TRBD1. Germline trimming cut 4 bases from V and 9 bases from J; bases unmatched to any gene: 19. CDR1 is SGHNT, CDR2 YYREEE, per germline (reference sequence). The CDR3 contains 17 residues.

V is TRBV5-1 and J is TRBJ1-2; D is possibly TRBD1 (6 bases). The germline V gene has CDR1 SGHRS and CDR2 YFSETQ. Trimming removed 0 bases from V and 0 bases from J, with 9 bases in between. The CDR3 runs to 15 residues. The CDR3: CASSLGDTPNYGYTF. CDR3 bases: TGCGCCAGCAGCTTGGGGGACACCCCTAACTATGGCTACACCTTC.

CDR3 DNA: TGTGCCAGCAAGAAGCGACTAGCGGGAGACGAGCAGTACTTC. This translates into CASKKRLAGDEQYF. The V gene is TRBV2, the J gene TRBJ2-7, with TRBD2 matching over 12 bases. The trim removed 7 bases at V and 5 bases at J, leaving 6 bases unmatched. CDR1 and CDR2 from the germline V gene are SNHLY and FYNNEI. The CDR3 sequence is 14 residues long.

The chain links TRBV4-2 to TRBJ1-1, with 7 positions matching TRBD1. Germline CDR1 LGHNA, CDR2 YNFKEQ. This CDR3 comprises 12 residues. Losses at the gene ends were 3 bases for V and 8 bases for J; bases not matched to a gene: 3. The CDR3 reads CASSHPTGEAFF. CDR3 nucleotide sequence: TGTGCCAGCAGCCACCCGACAGGGGAAGCTTTCTTT.